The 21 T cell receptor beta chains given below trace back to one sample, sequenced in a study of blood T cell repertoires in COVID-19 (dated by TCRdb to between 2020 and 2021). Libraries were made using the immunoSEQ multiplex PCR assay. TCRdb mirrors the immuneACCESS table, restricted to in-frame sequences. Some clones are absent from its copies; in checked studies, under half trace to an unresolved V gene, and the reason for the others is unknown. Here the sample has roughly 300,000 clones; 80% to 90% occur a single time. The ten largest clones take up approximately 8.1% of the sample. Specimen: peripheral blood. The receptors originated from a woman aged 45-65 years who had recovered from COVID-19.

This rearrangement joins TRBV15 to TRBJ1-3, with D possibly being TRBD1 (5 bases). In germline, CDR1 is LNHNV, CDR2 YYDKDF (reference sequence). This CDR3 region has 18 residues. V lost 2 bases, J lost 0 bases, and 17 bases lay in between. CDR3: CATSRQGTGVGSGNTIYF. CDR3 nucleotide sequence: TGTGCCACCAGCAGACAGGGTACGGGAGTTGGCTCTGGAAACACCATATATTTT. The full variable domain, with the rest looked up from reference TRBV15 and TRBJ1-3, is DAMVIQNPRYQVTQFGKPVTLSCSQTLNHNVMYWYQQKSSQAPKLLFHYYDKDFNNEADTPDNFQSRRPNTSFCFLDIRSPGLGDTAMYLCATSRQGTGVGSGNTIYFGEGSWLTVV.

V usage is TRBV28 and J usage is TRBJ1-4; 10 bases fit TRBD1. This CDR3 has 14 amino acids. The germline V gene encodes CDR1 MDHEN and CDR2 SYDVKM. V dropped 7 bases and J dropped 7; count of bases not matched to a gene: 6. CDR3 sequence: CASNPTGGIEKLFF. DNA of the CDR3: TGTGCCAGCAACCCGACAGGGGGCATTGAAAAACTGTTTTTT.

This chain's CDR3 is CASSYQGYGRPSSYEQYF. The CDR3 DNA sequence: TGCGCCAGCAGCTACCAGGGGTACGGGCGCCCTTCAAGCTACGAGCAGTACTTC. J is TRBJ2-7 and V is TRBV5-1, with a tentative D call TRBD1 (6 bases). Trimming took 3 bases from V and 3 from J, leaving 25 bases between them. The CDR3 contains 18 residues. CDR1 and CDR2 from the germline V gene are SGHRS and YFSETQ.

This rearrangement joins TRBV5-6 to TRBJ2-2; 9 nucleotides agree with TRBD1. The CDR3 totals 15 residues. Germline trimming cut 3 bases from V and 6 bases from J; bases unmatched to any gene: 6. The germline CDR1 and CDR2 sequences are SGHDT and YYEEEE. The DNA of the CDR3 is TGTGCCAGCAGCTCATGGGACAGGGAAGCCGGGGAGCTGTTTTTT. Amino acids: CASSSWDREAGELFF.

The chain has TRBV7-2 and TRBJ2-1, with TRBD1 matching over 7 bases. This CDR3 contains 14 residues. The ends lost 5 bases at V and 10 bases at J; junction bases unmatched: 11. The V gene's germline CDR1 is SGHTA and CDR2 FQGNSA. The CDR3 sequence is CASSAGAQGWEQFF. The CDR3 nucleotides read TGTGCCAGCAGCGCCGGGGCACAGGGGTGGGAGCAGTTCTTC. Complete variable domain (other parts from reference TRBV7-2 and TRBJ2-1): GAGVSQSPSNKVTEKGKDVELRCDPISGHTALYWYRQSLGQGLEFLIYFQGNSAPDKSGLPSDRFSAERTGGSVSTLTIQRTQQEDSAVYLCASSAGAQGWEQFFGPGTRLTVL.

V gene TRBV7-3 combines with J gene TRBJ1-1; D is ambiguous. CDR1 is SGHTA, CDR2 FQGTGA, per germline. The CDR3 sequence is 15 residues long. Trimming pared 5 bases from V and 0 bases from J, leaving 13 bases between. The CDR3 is CASSLMGGMNTEAFF. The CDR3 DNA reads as TGTGCCAGCAGCCTAATGGGCGGGATGAACACTGAAGCTTTCTTT.

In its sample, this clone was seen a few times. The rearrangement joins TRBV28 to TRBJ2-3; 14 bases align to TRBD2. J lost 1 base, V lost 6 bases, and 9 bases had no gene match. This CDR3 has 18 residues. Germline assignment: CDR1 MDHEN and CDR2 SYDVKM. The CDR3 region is CASSEGTSGSVGTDTQYF. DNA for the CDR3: TGTGCCAGCAGCGAAGGGACTAGCGGGAGTGTCGGCACAGATACGCAGTATTTT.

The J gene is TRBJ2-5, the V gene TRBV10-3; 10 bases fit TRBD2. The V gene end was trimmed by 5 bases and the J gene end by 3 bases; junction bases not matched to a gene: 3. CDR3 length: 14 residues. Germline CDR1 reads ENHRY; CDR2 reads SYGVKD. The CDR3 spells CAISPSGSEETQYF. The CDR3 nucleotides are TGTGCCATCAGTCCTAGCGGGAGTGAAGAGACCCAGTACTTC.

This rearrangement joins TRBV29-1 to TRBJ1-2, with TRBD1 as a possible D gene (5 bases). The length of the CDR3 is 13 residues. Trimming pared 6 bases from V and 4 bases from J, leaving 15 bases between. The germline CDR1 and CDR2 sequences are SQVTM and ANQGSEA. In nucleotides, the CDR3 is TGCAGCGTAGATCCAGGGTACAGCTATGGCTACACCTTC. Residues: CSVDPGYSYGYTF.

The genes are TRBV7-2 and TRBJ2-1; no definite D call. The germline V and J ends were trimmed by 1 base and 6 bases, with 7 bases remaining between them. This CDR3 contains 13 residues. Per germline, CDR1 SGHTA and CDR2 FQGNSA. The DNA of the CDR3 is TGTGCCAGCAGCTTAGGTCTAATCAATGAGCAGTTCTTC. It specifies CASSLGLINEQFF.

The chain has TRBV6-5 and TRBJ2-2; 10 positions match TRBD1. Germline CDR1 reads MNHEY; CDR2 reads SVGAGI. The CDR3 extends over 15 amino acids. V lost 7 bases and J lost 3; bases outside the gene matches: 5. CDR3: CASNPGTGDTGELFF. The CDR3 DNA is TGTGCCAGCAACCCCGGGACAGGGGACACCGGGGAGCTGTTTTTT.

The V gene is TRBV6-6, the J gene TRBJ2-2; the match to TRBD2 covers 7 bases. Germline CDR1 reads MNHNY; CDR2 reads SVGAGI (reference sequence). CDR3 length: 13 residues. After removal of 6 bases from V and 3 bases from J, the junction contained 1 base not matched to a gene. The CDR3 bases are TGTGCCAGCAGCCTAGCGGACACCGGGGAGCTGTTTTTT. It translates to CASSLADTGELFF.

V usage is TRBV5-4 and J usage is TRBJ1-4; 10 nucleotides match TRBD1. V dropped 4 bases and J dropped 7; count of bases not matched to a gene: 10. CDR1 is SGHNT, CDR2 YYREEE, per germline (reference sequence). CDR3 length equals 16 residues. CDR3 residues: CASSLRARTGGEKLFF. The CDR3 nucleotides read TGTGCCAGCAGCCTTAGGGCACGGACAGGGGGTGAAAAACTGTTTTTT.

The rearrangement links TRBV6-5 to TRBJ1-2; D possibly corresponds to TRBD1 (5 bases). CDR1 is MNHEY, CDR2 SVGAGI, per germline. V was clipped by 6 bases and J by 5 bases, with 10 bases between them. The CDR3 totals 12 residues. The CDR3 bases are TGTGCCAGCAGGCTCCCAGGGTATGGCTACACCTTC. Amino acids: CASRLPGYGYTF.

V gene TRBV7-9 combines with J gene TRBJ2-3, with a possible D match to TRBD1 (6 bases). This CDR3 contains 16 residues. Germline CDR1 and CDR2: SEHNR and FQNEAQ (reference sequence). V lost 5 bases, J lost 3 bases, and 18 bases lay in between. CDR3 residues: CASSPRQVLGTDTQYF. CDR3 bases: TGTGCCAGCAGCCCCCGACAGGTGTTGGGGACAGATACGCAGTATTTT.

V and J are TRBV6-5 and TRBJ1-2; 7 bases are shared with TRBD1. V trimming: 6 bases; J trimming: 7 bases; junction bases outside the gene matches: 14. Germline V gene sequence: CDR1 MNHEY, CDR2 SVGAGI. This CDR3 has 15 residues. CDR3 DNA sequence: TGTGCCAGCAGACCCACTCACAGGGGACCGGGTGGCTACACCTTC. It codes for CASRPTHRGPGGYTF.

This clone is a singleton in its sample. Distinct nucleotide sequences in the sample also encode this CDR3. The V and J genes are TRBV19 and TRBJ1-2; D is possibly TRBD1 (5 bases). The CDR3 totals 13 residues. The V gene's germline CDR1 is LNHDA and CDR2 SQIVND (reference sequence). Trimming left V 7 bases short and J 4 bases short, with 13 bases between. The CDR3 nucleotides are TGTGCCAGTACTCTGGGGCGAGGCTATGGCTACACCTTC. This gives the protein CASTLGRGYGYTF.

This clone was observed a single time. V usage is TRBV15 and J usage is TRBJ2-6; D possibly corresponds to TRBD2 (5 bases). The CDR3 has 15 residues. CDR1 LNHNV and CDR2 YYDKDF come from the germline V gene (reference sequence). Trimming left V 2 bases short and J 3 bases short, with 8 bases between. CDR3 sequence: CATSRSGYGANVLTF. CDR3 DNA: TGTGCCACCAGCAGATCGGGATATGGGGCCAACGTCCTGACTTTC.

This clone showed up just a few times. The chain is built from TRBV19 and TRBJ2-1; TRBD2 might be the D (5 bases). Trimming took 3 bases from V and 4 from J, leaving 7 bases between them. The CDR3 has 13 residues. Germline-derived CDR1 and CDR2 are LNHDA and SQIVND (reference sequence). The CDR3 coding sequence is TGTGCCAGTAGTATGGAGGATTACAATGAGCAGTTCTTC. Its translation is CASSMEDYNEQFF.

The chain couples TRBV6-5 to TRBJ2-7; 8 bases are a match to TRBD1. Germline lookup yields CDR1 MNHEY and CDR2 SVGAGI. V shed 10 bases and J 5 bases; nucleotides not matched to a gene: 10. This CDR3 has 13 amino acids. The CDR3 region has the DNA TGTGCCACCAAGGCGACAGGGGTCCACGAGCAGTACTTC. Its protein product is CATKATGVHEQYF.

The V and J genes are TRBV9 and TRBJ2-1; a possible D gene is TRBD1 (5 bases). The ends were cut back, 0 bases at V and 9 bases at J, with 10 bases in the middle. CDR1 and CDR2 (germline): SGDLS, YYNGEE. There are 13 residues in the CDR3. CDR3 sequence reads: CASSVEGVSEQFF. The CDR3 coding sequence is TGTGCCAGCAGCGTAGAAGGGGTTAGTGAGCAGTTCTTC.